This T cell receptor (beta chain) was recorded in a study of blood T cell repertoires in COVID-19 (dated by TCRdb to 2020 to 2022). Regarding the research as a whole: Collaborator samples came from the United States, Italy and Spain and covered acute and convalescent phases of COVID-19. The prospective study material was composed of cDNA or gDNA derived from T cells, B-cell-depleted T cells, or PBMCs. The dataset comprised deeply sampled blood TCRbeta repertoires from subjects exposed to, actively infected with, or recovered from COVID-19. The repertoires were released in a freely available public database intended as a resource for research on the immune response to SARS-CoV-2. Samples were obtained from the ongoing ImmuneRACE study (first 160 participants) and from 1,000 to 1,500 subjects provided by 6 global collaborators. Nearly every sample came with metadata listing a de-identified subject ID, COVID-19 status, age in years and sex. Where HLA class I and class II types were available, the types were taken from metadata supplied by the sample provider, not from assay-based typing.

TCRbeta CDR3 regions were amplified from genomic DNA by means of the immunoSEQ Assay, a bias-controlled multiplex PCR. Processing in the source paper ran as follows. Nucleated cell counts per sample were estimated from amplification of reference gene primers within the assay. To quantify the absolute abundance of each unique TCRbeta CDR3 rearrangement, sequence reads were collapsed and filtered. For each sample, productive Simpson clonality was calculated as the square root of Simpson's diversity index across productive rearrangements. TCRdb mirrors the immuneACCESS table, restricted to in-frame sequences. Some clones are absent from its copies; in checked studies, under half trace to an unresolved V gene, and the reason for the others is unknown. V and J calls and clone size come straight from that table; D and trimming were deduced from the DNA. The sample includes about 390,000 clones, with about 86% observed a single time. 10% of the sample is taken by the ten largest.

Comment on this clone: Its target antigen remains unknown. No much larger clone exists at a distance of one base, and base qualities are not known.

The CDR3 holds 18 amino acids from the cysteine to the phenylalanine. Only CDR3 DNA remains: 54 bases, in frame from the first base. The CDR1 and CDR2 encoded by the germline V gene are SGHVS and FQNEAQ. Between the V and J ends, shortened by 2 bases and 10 bases respectively, the junction contains 24 bases. Study-wide conclusions, independent of this receptor: How much clinical and demographic metadata was included differed by source and by participant, and the metadata was provided uncurated.

Enrolling through a virtual design, the prospective study's participants ranged in age from roughly 18 to 95 years and lived across 24 United States geographic areas. In the prospective study, cohorts were assigned on the basis of participant-reported clinical history obtained from a screening survey and a study questionnaire. ImmuneRACE Cohort 3 recovered participants were defined by two consecutive negative NP/OP PCR tests, healthcare professional clearance, or symptom resolution. Each participant in the prospective study had whole blood, serum and a nasopharyngeal or oropharyngeal swab collected by mobile phlebotomists. Additional blood draws and questionnaires over an approximately two-month period could optionally be provided by prospective study participants. Before DNA extraction, blood samples from the prospective study were shipped at room temperature or frozen.

The chain was built from TRBV7-8 and TRBJ1-6, and perhaps TRBD1 as D gene, on 5 matching bases. This TCR was sampled from a woman between 50 and 59 years old who had recovered from COVID-19. Specimen: PBMCs or T cells enriched from blood (not recorded which). The DNA is TGTGCCAGCAGCTTATCATCAGGGTGGGGGGAAAGGGGATCACCCCTCCACTTT. Its coded protein is CASSLSSGWGERGSPLHF.